The 27 T cell receptor beta chains given below trace back to one sample, sequenced in a study. From the 5' RACE reads, TCRdb called clonotypes with MiXCR, one entry per CDR3 protein. The sample lists some 10,000 distinct CDR3 sequences, 47% occurring once. What was sequenced was tumor-infiltrating naive CD4+ T cells sorted from the breast tumor. Subset meaning: naive CD4+ T cells, CD4+CD45RA+CD25-. Every receptor here comes from a female donor with breast cancer.

The chain couples TRBV6-2 or TRBV6-3 to TRBJ2-4; 7 nucleotides match TRBD2. Germline V gene lookup returns CDR1 MNHEY and CDR2 SVGEGT. The CDR3 is made up of 17 amino acids. V was clipped by 10 bases and J by 4 bases; unmatched bases: 19. The CDR3 coding sequence is TGTGCCACCGAGCCCTCCTTCACTAGCGTTCGGAAAAACATTCAGTACTTC. Protein: CATEPSFTSVRKNIQYF.

Here the CDR3 reads CASSSLAGGGELFF. In nucleotides, the CDR3 is TGTGCCAGCAGCTCCCTAGCGGGAGGCGGGGAGCTGTTTTTT. V and J are TRBV7-3 and TRBJ2-2; TRBD2 agrees at 11 bases. Losses at the gene ends were 4 bases for V and 7 bases for J; bases not matched to a gene: 2. The CDR3 consists of 14 residues. Germline-derived CDR1 and CDR2 are SGHTA and FQGTGA.

This chain connects TRBV20-1 to TRBJ2-1; no definite D call. Germline V gene data show CDR1 as DFQATT and CDR2 as SNEGSKA (reference sequence). The V end lost 3 bases, the J end lost 7 bases, and 13 bases lay between the germline ends. CDR3 length: 13 residues. The CDR3 loop is CSASRLNPNEQFF. The CDR3 nucleotides are TGCAGTGCTAGCAGGCTGAACCCGAATGAGCAGTTCTTC.

This clonotype was recorded only once. This sequence joins TRBV29-1 and TRBJ2-3; D is undetermined. The V end was cut by 5 bases, the J end by 1 base, with 7 bases between. CDR3 length equals 12 residues. Germline CDR1 and CDR2: SQVTM and ANQGSEA. The CDR3 region is CSVLRGTDTQYF. The DNA for the CDR3 is TGCAGCGTTCTCCGGGGCACAGATACGCAGTATTTT.

This clonotype has a handful of counts. The genes are TRBV24-1 and TRBJ2-2, with D hard to call. The CDR3 spans 12 residues. Trimming cost V 7 bases and J 8 bases, with 10 bases left between them. Germline V gives CDR1 KGHDR, CDR2 SFDVKD. The CDR3 DNA reads TGTGCCACCAGAGACGGTTCGGGGGAGCTGTTTTTT. Protein product: CATRDGSGELFF.

This clonotype occurred a few times. This chain connects TRBV5-1 to TRBJ2-1; weak D call: TRBD2 (5 bases). V dropped 0 bases and J dropped 10 bases, with 8 bases sitting between them. Looked up from germline, CDR1 is SGHRS and CDR2 is YFSETQ. There are 12 residues in the CDR3. CDR3 DNA: TGCGCCAGCAGCTTGGCCCCGGGGGAGCAGTTCTTC. Residues: CASSLAPGEQFF.

The rearrangement links TRBV15 to TRBJ2-1; D may be TRBD1 (5 bases). Germline V gives CDR1 LNHNV, CDR2 YYDKDF (reference sequence). V lost 5 bases, J lost 6 bases, and 8 bases lay in between. This CDR3 region has 12 residues. CDR3 protein: CATSGRGNEQFF. The CDR3 nucleotides are TGTGCCACCAGCGGTAGGGGCAATGAGCAGTTCTTC.

This clonotype has just a few counts. The chain couples TRBV20-1 to TRBJ2-7, with a possible D match to TRBD1 (5 bases). Between the trimmed V and J ends, which lost 4 bases and 0 bases, there was a span of 13 bases. Germline assignment: CDR1 DFQATT and CDR2 SNEGSKA (reference sequence). The CDR3 is 14 amino acids. The CDR3 bases are TGCAGTGCTACCACAGGTTCCCTCTCCTACGAGCAGTACTTC. This codes for CSATTGSLSYEQYF.

This clonotype was observed a handful of times. The chain employs TRBV15 and TRBJ1-4, with D unclear. There are 13 residues in the CDR3. V was shortened by 5 bases and J by 4 bases, with 8 bases between the two germline ends. Germline assignment: CDR1 LNHNV and CDR2 YYDKDF (reference sequence). CDR3 protein: CATSGRVNEKLFF. The CDR3 coding sequence is TGTGCCACCAGCGGCCGGGTTAATGAAAAACTGTTTTTT.

The chain has TRBV20-1 and TRBJ2-1; 9 bases line up with TRBD2. The germline CDR1 and CDR2 sequences are DFQATT and SNEGSKA (reference sequence). The CDR3 is made up of 17 amino acids. After removal of 0 bases from V and 2 bases from J, the junction contained 8 bases not matched to a gene. In DNA, the CDR3 is TGCAGTGCTAGAGATCCTTCGGGGACTAGCCCCTACAATGAGCAGTTCTTC. Translation: CSARDPSGTSPYNEQFF.

This clonotype was detected only a few times. The genes are TRBV7-8 and TRBJ1-1; possible D gene TRBD1, 5 bases. CDR1 is SGHVS and CDR2 is FQNEAQ in the germline V gene. V was pared by 5 bases and J by 0 bases, with 10 bases between. The CDR3 sequence is 14 residues long. In DNA, the CDR3 is TGTGCCAGCAGCCTCGGGGCGATGAACACTGAAGCTTTCTTT. It yields the protein CASSLGAMNTEAFF.

This clonotype was counted between two and nine times. The chain joins TRBV7-2 to TRBJ1-6; D not certain. V was shortened by 6 bases and J by 5 bases, with 11 bases between the two germline ends. Germline lookup yields CDR1 SGHTA and CDR2 FQGNSA. This CDR3 region has 14 residues. The chain's CDR3 is CASSRTDHNSPLHF. The CDR3 nucleotides read TGTGCCAGCAGTCGTACCGACCATAATTCACCCCTCCACTTT.

The rearrangement links TRBV12-3 or TRBV12-4 to TRBJ2-1, with TRBD2 matching over 11 bases. The CDR3 sequence is 16 residues long. Trimming at V came to 5 bases and at J to 7 bases, leaving 10 bases not matched to a gene. The CDR3 nucleotides read TGTGCCAGCAGTCCTGGGACTAGCGGCTTGGGGAATGAGCAGTTCTTC. The encoded protein is CASSPGTSGLGNEQFF.

This clonotype came up a few times. The chain combines TRBV5-4 with TRBJ1-3; D is uncertain. The germline gives CDR1 SGHNT, CDR2 YYREEE (reference sequence). The CDR3 runs to 15 residues. V lost 0 bases and J 1 base, leaving 8 bases between the germline ends. This CDR3 is CASSLVRDSGNTIYF. Written as DNA, the CDR3 is TGTGCCAGCAGCTTGGTGAGGGATTCTGGAAACACCATATATTTT.

The chain has TRBV6-1 and TRBJ2-3; tentatively, D is TRBD2 (6 bases). Germline V gene data show CDR1 as MNHNS and CDR2 as SASEGT. Trimming removed 0 bases from V and 11 bases from J, with 15 bases in between. CDR3 size: 14 residues. The CDR3 nucleotides read TGTGCCAGCAGTGAAGCGGGAGGCTACAATGAGCAGTATTTT. It translates to CASSEAGGYNEQYF.

This chain links TRBV21-1 with TRBJ2-1; the D call in the table, TRBD2, was not verified against the DNA. TRBV21-1 is classified as a pseudogene. The CDR3 extends over 17 amino acids. In DNA form, the CDR3 reads TGTGCCAGCAGCAATGAGACTAGCGGGAAAAGCTACAATGAGCAGTTCTTC. Amino acids: CASSNETSGKSYNEQFF.

This clonotype was picked up one time. This may be a read error, as it is one base from a much larger clone. The V gene is TRBV12-3 or TRBV12-4, the J gene TRBJ2-5; D perhaps matches TRBD1 (5 bases). V was clipped by 5 bases and J by 5 bases, with 18 bases between them. This CDR3 is 15 amino acids long. The CDR3 region is CASSRGRASFETQYF. As DNA, the CDR3 is TGTGCCAGCAGTCGTGGCAGGGCCTCCTTCGAGACCCAGTACTTC.

This chain links TRBV9 with TRBJ2-1; the D gene is possibly TRBD2 (6 bases). V lost 0 bases, J lost 5 bases, and 9 bases lay in between. Germline CDR1 is SGDLS and CDR2 is YYNGEE. The CDR3 has 14 amino acids. For the CDR3, the DNA is TGTGCCAGCAGCGTAGCTCCGGGAGACAATGAGCAGTTCTTC. Translated: CASSVAPGDNEQFF.

Written as DNA, the CDR3 is TGTGCCAGCAGCTTATTAGGAGGAGGGTACGAGCAGTACTTC. Amino acid sequence: CASSLLGGGYEQYF. The J gene is TRBJ2-7, the V gene TRBV7-2, with a possible D match to TRBD2 (6 bases). The CDR3 extends over 14 amino acids. In germline, CDR1 is SGHTA, CDR2 FQGNSA. V was cut by 2 bases and J by 4 bases, with 12 bases left in between.

This rearrangement joins TRBV7-2 to TRBJ1-4; D uncertain. The ends were cut back, 1 base at V and 8 bases at J, with 5 bases in the middle. The CDR3 contains 12 residues. Germline values: CDR1 SGHTA, CDR2 FQGNSA. The CDR3 loop reads CASSLEGEKLFF. CDR3 in DNA: TGTGCCAGCAGCTTAGAAGGCGAAAAACTGTTTTTT.

This clonotype was detected a few times. The chain carries TRBV5-1 and TRBJ2-5; 11 positions agree with TRBD2. The CDR3 has 16 amino acids. The V gene's germline CDR1 is SGHRS and CDR2 YFSETQ. V was pared by 3 bases and J by 1 base, with 5 bases of the junction left unmatched. DNA for the CDR3: TGCGCCAGCAGCTCGGGACTAGCGGAGCCCCAAGAGACCCAGTACTTC. This encodes CASSSGLAEPQETQYF.

The V and J genes are TRBV7-2 and TRBJ2-1, with TRBD2 matching over 11 bases. This CDR3 contains 17 residues. Germline loops: CDR1 SGHTA, CDR2 FQGNSA. V lost 1 base, J lost 6 bases, and 8 bases stayed unmatched. Here the CDR3 DNA reads TGTGCCAGCAGCTTAGTTGCCGGTCTAGCGGGAGGCAATGAGCAGTTCTTC. Translated: CASSLVAGLAGGNEQFF. The full variable domain, completed using reference TRBV7-2 and TRBJ2-1, is GAGVSQSPSNKVTEKGKDVELRCDPISGHTALYWYRQSLGQGLEFLIYFQGNSAPDKSGLPSDRFSAERTGGSVSTLTIQRTQQEDSAVYLCASSLVAGLAGGNEQFFGPGTRLTVL.

This rearrangement joins TRBV6-2 or TRBV6-3 to TRBJ1-1; 8 nucleotides agree with TRBD1. The CDR3 is made up of 14 amino acids. V gave up 0 bases and J gave up 11 bases; unmatched junction bases: 8. Germline CDR1 is MNHEY and CDR2 is SVGEGT. CDR3 nucleotides: TGTGCCAGCAGTTACTCGAGAATGGGACAGGCGGCTTTCTTT. It codes for CASSYSRMGQAAFF.

The V and J genes are TRBV3-1 and TRBJ2-7; D is undetermined. The CDR3 sequence is 12 residues long. V lost 4 bases and J 7 bases, leaving 11 bases between the germline ends. Germline loops: CDR1 LGHDT, CDR2 YNNKEL (reference sequence). As DNA, the CDR3 is TGTGCCAGCAGCCTGGGAAGTGGAGAGCAGTACGTC. Its protein product is CASSLGSGEQYV.

This clonotype was seen only a few times. The J gene is TRBJ2-2, the V gene TRBV28, with unresolved D. Germline CDR1 and CDR2: MDHEN and SYDVKM. CDR3 length equals 15 residues. Trimming removed 7 bases at V and 0 bases at J, with 12 bases between. The CDR3 loop is CASKTWVSNTGELFF. The CDR3, as DNA: TGTGCCAGCAAGACGTGGGTCTCGAACACCGGGGAGCTGTTTTTT.

Of note for this clonotype: Germline is not matched at one junction end, which may reflect a read error. The chain links TRBV20-1 to TRBJ2-7; no definite D call. This CDR3 is 12 amino acids long. Germline V gene data show CDR1 as DFQATT and CDR2 as SNEGSKA (reference sequence). In nucleotides, the CDR3 is TGCAGTGCGGTACCAGGTTTAGGCGAGCGGTACTTC. Protein product: CSAVPGLGERYF.

The sample holds a few counts of this clonotype. The chain has TRBV5-1 and TRBJ2-1; 9 nucleotides agree with TRBD2. The V segment lost 1 base and the J segment 5 bases; nucleotides outside the gene matches: 10. Germline V gives CDR1 SGHRS, CDR2 YFSETQ. This CDR3 spans 17 amino acids. The CDR3 loop is CASSLSLAGVGHNEQFF. The CDR3 bases are TGCGCCAGCAGCTTGTCTTTAGCGGGAGTTGGACACAATGAGCAGTTCTTC.